The source of this T cell receptor (beta chain) is a study of shared clonotypes between healthy human individuals. Using immunoSEQ multiplex PCR, the repertoire was profiled, and TCRdb retains in-frame clones only, with some absent. The profile shows about 2.1 million clones, around 95% of them singletons. Terminally differentiated effector memory CD45RA+ cells were left out of the naive CD8 fraction, which was CD45RO-negative and positively selected for CCR7. CDR3 length: 15 residues. V dropped 3 bases and J dropped 2 bases, with 10 bases sitting between them. The germline V gene encodes CDR1 MDHEN and CDR2 SYDVKM.

This receptor was identified in a man aged 18 to 30 in good health. Some clones in this sample may be carry-over from other donors' samples. The rearrangement joins TRBV28 to TRBJ2-2; D is unresolved. Material: naive CD8+ T cells from PBMCs. The CDR3 coding sequence is TGTGCCAGCAGTTTGGCGCGCCTTAACACCGGGGAGCTGTTTTTT. Residues: CASSLARLNTGELFF.